Listed below are T cell receptor beta chains from one sample, sequenced in a study of cytomegalovirus exposure and HLA in healthy donors. Clones were sequenced by immunoSEQ multiplex PCR, and TCRdb holds only the in-frame ones, with some missing. The table lists under 200,000 clones, about 96% of them singletons. What was sequenced was PBMCs. The receptors were gathered from a woman aged 18-35 years in good health and CMV-seronegative. Each CDR3 is given with its conserved first and last residue. The order of the fields is D gene, V gene, clone size, J gene, CDR3 DNA, CDR3 protein. D genes are given only for firm matches. Not all rows give a size; the values are once, few, many and, for expanded clones, a class.

d_gene: TRBD1
v_gene: TRBV7-9
abundance: few
j_gene: TRBJ1-2
CDR3nt: TGTGCCACGGGACAGGGGATCGATGGCTACACCTTC
CDR3aa: CATGQGIDGYTF

d_gene: TRBD1
v_gene: TRBV18
abundance: .
j_gene: TRBJ2-3
CDR3nt: TGTGCCAGCTCACACGACAGGGGCCCCACAGATACGCAGTATTTT
CDR3aa: CASSHDRGPTDTQYF

d_gene: .
v_gene: TRBV6-5
abundance: .
j_gene: TRBJ2-7
CDR3nt: TGTGCCAGCAGGACTAAGGACCCTCGATCCTACGAGCAGTACTTC
CDR3aa: CASRTKDPRSYEQYF

d_gene: TRBD1
v_gene: TRBV10-3
abundance: .
j_gene: TRBJ2-7
CDR3nt: TGTGCCATCAGTGAGCCGGACAGGCGAATTCCCTACGAGCAGTACTTC
CDR3aa: CAISEPDRRIPYEQYF

d_gene: TRBD2
v_gene: TRBV7-2
abundance: .
j_gene: TRBJ2-3
CDR3nt: TGTGCCAGCAGCCCTAGTCGGGCGGGGGGCCTAAGCACAGATACGCAGTATTTT
CDR3aa: CASSPSRAGGLSTDTQYF

d_gene: TRBD1
v_gene: TRBV5-6
abundance: .
j_gene: TRBJ1-1
CDR3nt: TGTGCCAGCAGCACCGGGACAGGGGCTGAAGCTTTCTTT
CDR3aa: CASSTGTGAEAFF

d_gene: TRBD1
v_gene: TRBV10-1
abundance: .
j_gene: TRBJ2-1
CDR3nt: TGCGCCAGCAGGAGTCAGGGGGACAATGAGCAGTTCTTC
CDR3aa: CASRSQGDNEQFF

d_gene: TRBD2
v_gene: TRBV14
abundance: .
j_gene: TRBJ2-1
CDR3nt: TGTGCCAGCAGCCGCCCGGGGGGGGGCCTATTTTCTCGGTTCTTC
CDR3aa: CASSRPGGGLFSRFF

d_gene: .
v_gene: TRBV6-5
abundance: .
j_gene: TRBJ2-7
CDR3nt: TGTGCCAGCAGCACAGGTTCGTACTACGAGCAGTACTTC
CDR3aa: CASSTGSYYEQYF

d_gene: .
v_gene: TRBV4-3
abundance: .
j_gene: TRBJ2-7
CDR3nt: TGCGCCAGCAGCCAGGAGCGGTGGATTTCGTATAATGCTGTCTACGAGCAGTACTTC
CDR3aa: CASSQERWISYNAVYEQYF

d_gene: .
v_gene: TRBV12-5
abundance: .
j_gene: TRBJ1-6
CDR3nt: TGTGCTAGTGGTTTGGGGCGGAATAATTCACCCCTCCACTTT
CDR3aa: CASGLGRNNSPLHF

d_gene: .
v_gene: TRBV29-1
abundance: .
j_gene: TRBJ1-2
CDR3nt: TGCAGTATCGTCGGGGGGGCTAACTATGGCTACACCTTC
CDR3aa: CSIVGGANYGYTF

d_gene: .
v_gene: TRBV27
abundance: .
j_gene: TRBJ2-3
CDR3nt: TGTGCCTCGACCTTGGGGAGCTTCACAGATACGCAGTATTTT
CDR3aa: CASTLGSFTDTQYF

d_gene: .
v_gene: TRBV11-3
abundance: .
j_gene: TRBJ2-7
CDR3nt: TGTGCCAGCAGCGAGGACACACTGAAACGCTACGAGCAGTACTTC
CDR3aa: CASSEDTLKRYEQYF

d_gene: TRBD1
v_gene: TRBV5-1
abundance: .
j_gene: TRBJ1-6
CDR3nt: TGCGCCAGCAGCACGGAAGGACAGGGTACTTCACCCCTCCACTTT
CDR3aa: CASSTEGQGTSPLHF

d_gene: .
v_gene: TRBV7-6
abundance: .
j_gene: TRBJ2-1
CDR3nt: TGTGCCAGCAGCTTTCCGGTTTTGAGCAGGGCTAAGGACAATGAGCAGTTCTTC
CDR3aa: CASSFPVLSRAKDNEQFF

d_gene: .
v_gene: TRBV5-4
abundance: .
j_gene: TRBJ1-1
CDR3nt: TGTGCCAGCAGCTACAAGATCGGTCCGGGACAAGTAAACACTGAAGCTTTCTTT
CDR3aa: CASSYKIGPGQVNTEAFF

d_gene: TRBD1
v_gene: TRBV6-5
abundance: .
j_gene: TRBJ2-3
CDR3nt: TGTGCCAGCAGTTACTTGGGACAGCCCACAGATACGCAGTATTTT
CDR3aa: CASSYLGQPTDTQYF

d_gene: TRBD1
v_gene: TRBV6-5
abundance: .
j_gene: TRBJ1-4
CDR3nt: TGTGCCAGCAGTTACTCTCTGACAGGGACTAATGAAAAACTGTTTTTT
CDR3aa: CASSYSLTGTNEKLFF

d_gene: TRBD2
v_gene: TRBV4-3
abundance: .
j_gene: TRBJ2-3
CDR3nt: TGCGCCAGCAGCCAACTCTGGGGGGGTAGCACAGATACGCAGTATTTT
CDR3aa: CASSQLWGGSTDTQYF

d_gene: .
v_gene: TRBV7-9
abundance: .
j_gene: TRBJ2-3
CDR3nt: TGTGCCAGCAGTCAGAGCACAGATACGCAGTATTTT
CDR3aa: CASSQSTDTQYF

d_gene: TRBD2
v_gene: TRBV4-3
abundance: .
j_gene: TRBJ2-1
CDR3nt: TGCGCCAGCAGCCAAGCCCCCGGGACTAGCGGGGGGAGCTCCTACAATGAGCAGTTCTTC
CDR3aa: CASSQAPGTSGGSSYNEQFF

d_gene: TRBD2
v_gene: TRBV2
abundance: .
j_gene: TRBJ2-5
CDR3nt: TGTGCCGGGGGGGGGATGGAACTGTACCAAGAGACCCAGTACTTC
CDR3aa: CAGGGMELYQETQYF

d_gene: .
v_gene: TRBV7-2
abundance: .
j_gene: TRBJ1-6
CDR3nt: TGTGCCAGCAGCTCCGTGGGGCTCTTAGAGTCACCCCTCCACTTT
CDR3aa: CASSSVGLLESPLHF

d_gene: .
v_gene: TRBV11-1
abundance: many
j_gene: TRBJ2-7
CDR3nt: TGTGCCAGCAGCTTGGATTGGGGGGAGAAACAGATCTACGAGCAGTACTTC
CDR3aa: CASSLDWGEKQIYEQYF

d_gene: .
v_gene: TRBV1
abundance: .
j_gene: TRBJ2-1
CDR3nt: TGCACCAGCAGCCAAGAAGGGGGAGGGGATACCTACAATGAGCAGTTCTTC
CDR3aa: CTSSQEGGGDTYNEQFF

d_gene: .
v_gene: TRBV15
abundance: .
j_gene: TRBJ2-3
CDR3nt: TGTGCCGCAGGGGGGAGCACAGATACGCAGTATTTT
CDR3aa: CAAGGSTDTQYF

d_gene: .
v_gene: TRBV7-8
abundance: .
j_gene: TRBJ1-2
CDR3nt: TGTGCCAGCAGTCAAGCGGTCGGAACAAACTATGGCTACACCTTC
CDR3aa: CASSQAVGTNYGYTF

d_gene: .
v_gene: TRBV18
abundance: .
j_gene: TRBJ2-7
CDR3nt: TGTGCCAGCTCACCACCGCCAGGGAACGAGCAGTACTTC
CDR3aa: CASSPPPGNEQYF

d_gene: .
v_gene: TRBV7-9
abundance: .
j_gene: TRBJ2-7
CDR3nt: TGTGCCAGCAGCCCCCGGACAGCTAACGAGCAGTACTTC
CDR3aa: CASSPRTANEQYF

d_gene: TRBD1
v_gene: TRBV5-1
abundance: .
j_gene: TRBJ1-5
CDR3nt: TGCGCCAGCAGCTCGGGGACAGGGGTAAATCAGCCCCAGCATTTT
CDR3aa: CASSSGTGVNQPQHF

d_gene: TRBD1
v_gene: TRBV6-5
abundance: once
j_gene: TRBJ2-7
CDR3nt: TGTGCCAGCAGTAAGGGACAGGGGTCCTACGAGCAGTACTTC
CDR3aa: CASSKGQGSYEQYF

d_gene: TRBD2
v_gene: TRBV2
abundance: once
j_gene: TRBJ2-1
CDR3nt: TGTGCCAGCGATCCGGGGGGGCCCTACAATGAGCAGTTCTTC
CDR3aa: CASDPGGPYNEQFF

d_gene: TRBD2
v_gene: TRBV7-8
abundance: .
j_gene: TRBJ2-7
CDR3nt: TGTGCCAGCAGCTCCGCGGGGGGTAGCTCCTACGAGCAGTACTTC
CDR3aa: CASSSAGGSSYEQYF

d_gene: .
v_gene: TRBV15
abundance: .
j_gene: TRBJ1-3
CDR3nt: TGTGCCACCAGCAGAGGGCCTAGCTCTGGAAACACCATATATTTT
CDR3aa: CATSRGPSSGNTIYF

d_gene: .
v_gene: TRBV7-9
abundance: few
j_gene: TRBJ2-7
CDR3nt: TGTGCCAGCAGCTTGGGCAGCAAGGTCTCCGAGCAGTACTTC
CDR3aa: CASSLGSKVSEQYF

d_gene: TRBD1
v_gene: TRBV12-5
abundance: once
j_gene: TRBJ1-2
CDR3nt: TGTGCTAGTGGTCTAGGGGGCGGCTATGGCTACACCTTC
CDR3aa: CASGLGGGYGYTF

d_gene: TRBD2
v_gene: TRBV4-3
abundance: .
j_gene: TRBJ2-1
CDR3nt: TGCGCCAGCAGCCGACTAGCGGGCCTATACAATGAGCAGTTCTTC
CDR3aa: CASSRLAGLYNEQFF

d_gene: TRBD1
v_gene: TRBV6-1
abundance: .
j_gene: TRBJ1-1
CDR3nt: TGTGCCAGCAGTGAGGGACAGGGGGCTGAAGCTTTCTTT
CDR3aa: CASSEGQGAEAFF

d_gene: TRBD1
v_gene: TRBV19
abundance: .
j_gene: TRBJ1-5
CDR3nt: TGTGCCAGTAGTATAGGAGGGACAGGGGGCCTACAGCCCCAGCATTTT
CDR3aa: CASSIGGTGGLQPQHF